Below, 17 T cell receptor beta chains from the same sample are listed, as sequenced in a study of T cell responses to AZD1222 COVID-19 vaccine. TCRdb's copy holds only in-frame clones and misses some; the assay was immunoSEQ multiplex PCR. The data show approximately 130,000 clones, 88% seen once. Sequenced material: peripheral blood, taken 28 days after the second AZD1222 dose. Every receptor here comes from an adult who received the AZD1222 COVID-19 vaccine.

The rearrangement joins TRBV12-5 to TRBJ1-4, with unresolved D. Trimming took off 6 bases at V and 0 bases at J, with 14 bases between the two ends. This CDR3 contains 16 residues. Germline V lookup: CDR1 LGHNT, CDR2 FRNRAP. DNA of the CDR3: TGTGCTAGTGGCCCGGGGTCACTTCCAACTAATGAAAAACTGTTTTTT. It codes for CASGPGSLPTNEKLFF.

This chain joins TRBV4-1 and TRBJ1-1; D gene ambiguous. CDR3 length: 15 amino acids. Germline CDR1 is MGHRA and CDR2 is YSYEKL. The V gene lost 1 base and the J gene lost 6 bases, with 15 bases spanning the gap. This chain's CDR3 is CASSQGRGSRPEAFF. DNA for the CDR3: TGCGCCAGCAGCCAAGGACGTGGGTCAAGGCCTGAAGCTTTCTTT.

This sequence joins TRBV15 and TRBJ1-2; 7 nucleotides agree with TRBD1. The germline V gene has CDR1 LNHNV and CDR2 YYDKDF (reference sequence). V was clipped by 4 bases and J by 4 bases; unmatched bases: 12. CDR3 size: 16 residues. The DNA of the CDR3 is TGTGCCACCAGCATATCAGGGGGGGGACAGCTCTATGGCTACACCTTC. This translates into CATSISGGGQLYGYTF.

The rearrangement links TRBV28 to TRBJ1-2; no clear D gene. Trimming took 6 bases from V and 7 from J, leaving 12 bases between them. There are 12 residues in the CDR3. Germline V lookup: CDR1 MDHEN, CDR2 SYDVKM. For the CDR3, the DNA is TGTGCCAGCAGACTTGGAGGCGGTGGCTACACCTTC. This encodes CASRLGGGGYTF.

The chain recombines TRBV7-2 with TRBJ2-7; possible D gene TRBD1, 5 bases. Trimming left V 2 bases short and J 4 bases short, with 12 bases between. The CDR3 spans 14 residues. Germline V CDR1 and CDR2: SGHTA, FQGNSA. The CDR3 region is CASSLSGIGYEQYF. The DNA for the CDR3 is TGTGCCAGCAGCTTATCAGGGATTGGTTACGAGCAGTACTTC. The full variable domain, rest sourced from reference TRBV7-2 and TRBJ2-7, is GAGVSQSPSNKVTEKGKDVELRCDPISGHTALYWYRQSLGQGLEFLIYFQGNSAPDKSGLPSDRFSAERTGGSVSTLTIQRTQQEDSAVYLCASSLSGIGYEQYFGPGTRLTVT.

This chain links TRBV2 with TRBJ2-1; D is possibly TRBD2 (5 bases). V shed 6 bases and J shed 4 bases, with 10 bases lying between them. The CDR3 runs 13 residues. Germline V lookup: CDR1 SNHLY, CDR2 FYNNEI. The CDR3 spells CASSPEAYNEQFF. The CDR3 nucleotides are TGTGCCAGCAGCCCGGAGGCTTACAATGAGCAGTTCTTC.

The CDR3 coding sequence is TGTGCCAGCAGCCTTAGCGGGAGAGAACCCTACGAGCAGTACTTC. This codes for CASSLSGREPYEQYF. The chain recombines TRBV11-2 with TRBJ2-7, with 9 bases matching TRBD2. The CDR3 is 15 amino acids. Looked up from germline, CDR1 is SGHAT and CDR2 is FQNNGV. With 5 bases clipped from V and 2 bases from J, the junction kept 7 bases outside the gene matches.

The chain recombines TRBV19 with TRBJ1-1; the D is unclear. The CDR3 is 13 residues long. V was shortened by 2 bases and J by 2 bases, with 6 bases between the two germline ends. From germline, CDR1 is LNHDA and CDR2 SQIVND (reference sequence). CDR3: CASSINRNTEAFF. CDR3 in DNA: TGTGCCAGTAGTATAAACAGAAACACTGAAGCTTTCTTT.

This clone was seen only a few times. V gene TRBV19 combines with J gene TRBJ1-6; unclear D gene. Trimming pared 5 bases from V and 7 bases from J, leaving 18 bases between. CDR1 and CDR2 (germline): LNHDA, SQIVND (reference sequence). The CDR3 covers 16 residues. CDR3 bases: TGTGCCAGTAGTGCCACCACTGGGGATCAGAATTCACCCCTCCACTTT. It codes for CASSATTGDQNSPLHF. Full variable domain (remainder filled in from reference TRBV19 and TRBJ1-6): DGGITQSPKYLFRKEGQNVTLSCEQNLNHDAMYWYRQDPGQGLRLIYYSQIVNDFQKGDIAEGYSVSREKKESFPLTVTSAQKNPTAFYLCASSATTGDQNSPLHFGNGTRLTVT.

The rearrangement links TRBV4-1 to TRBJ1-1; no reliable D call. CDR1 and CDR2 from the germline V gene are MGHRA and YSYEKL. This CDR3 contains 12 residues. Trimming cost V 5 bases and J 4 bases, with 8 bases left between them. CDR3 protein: CASSWVGTEAFF. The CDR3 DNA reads TGCGCCAGCAGCTGGGTTGGCACTGAAGCTTTCTTT.

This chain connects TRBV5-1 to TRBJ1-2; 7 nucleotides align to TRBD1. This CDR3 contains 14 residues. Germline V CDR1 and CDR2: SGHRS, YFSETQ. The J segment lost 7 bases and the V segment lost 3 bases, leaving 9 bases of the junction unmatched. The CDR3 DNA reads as TGCGCCAGCAGCTGGGAGAACAGGGGTGGTGGCTACACCTTC. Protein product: CASSWENRGGGYTF.

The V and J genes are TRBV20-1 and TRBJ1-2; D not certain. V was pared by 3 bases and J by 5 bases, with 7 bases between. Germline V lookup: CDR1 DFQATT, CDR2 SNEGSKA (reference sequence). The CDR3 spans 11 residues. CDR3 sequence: CSASTGYGYTF. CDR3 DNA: TGCAGTGCTAGTACGGGATATGGCTACACCTTC.

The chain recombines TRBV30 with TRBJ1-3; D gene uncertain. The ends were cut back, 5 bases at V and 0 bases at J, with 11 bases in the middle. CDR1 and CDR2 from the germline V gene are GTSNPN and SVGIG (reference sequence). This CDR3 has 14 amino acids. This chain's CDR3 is CAWAPSGSGNTIYF. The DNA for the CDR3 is TGTGCCTGGGCCCCATCAGGCTCTGGAAACACCATATATTTT.

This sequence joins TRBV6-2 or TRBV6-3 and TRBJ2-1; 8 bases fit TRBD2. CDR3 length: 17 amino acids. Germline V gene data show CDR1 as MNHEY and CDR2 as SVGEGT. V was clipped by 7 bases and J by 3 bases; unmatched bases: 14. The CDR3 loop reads CASTPSPGGPLYNEQFF. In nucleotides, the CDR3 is TGTGCCAGCACCCCCTCTCCGGGGGGGCCACTCTACAATGAGCAGTTCTTC.

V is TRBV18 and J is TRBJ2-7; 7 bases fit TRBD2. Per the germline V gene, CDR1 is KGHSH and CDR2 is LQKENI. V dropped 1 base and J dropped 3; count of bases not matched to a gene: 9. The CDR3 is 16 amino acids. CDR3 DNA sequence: TGTGCCAGCTCACCACTAGGCGGGAGAGATTACTACGAGCAGTACTTC. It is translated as CASSPLGGRDYYEQYF.

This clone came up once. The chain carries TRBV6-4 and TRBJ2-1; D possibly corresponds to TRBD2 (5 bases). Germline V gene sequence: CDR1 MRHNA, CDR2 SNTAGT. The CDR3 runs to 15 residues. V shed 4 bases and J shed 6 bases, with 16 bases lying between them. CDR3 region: CASSVLGGRRNEQFF. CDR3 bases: TGTGCCAGCAGTGTCCTTGGAGGCCGCCGCAATGAGCAGTTCTTC.

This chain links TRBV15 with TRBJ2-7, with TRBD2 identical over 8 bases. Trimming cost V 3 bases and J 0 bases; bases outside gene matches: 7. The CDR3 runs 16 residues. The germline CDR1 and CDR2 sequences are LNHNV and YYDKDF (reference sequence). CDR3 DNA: TGTGCCACCAGCAGGATCACGGGGGGGAACTCCTACGAGCAGTACTTC. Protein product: CATSRITGGNSYEQYF.